The clone carrying this T cell receptor (beta chain) was found many times. The target antigen is unknown. The CDR3 end lies 3 residues beyond the end of the read and is filled in from the germline J gene. This record comes from a study of T cell clonality in common variable immunodeficiency. Overall study results and limits: Compared with controls, CVID subjects had fewer shared TCRbeta clones. Common variable immunodeficiency TCR beta sequences reportedly had fewer deletions and N-nucleotide insertions.

The CDR3 totals 15 residues. The V segment lost 7 bases and the J segment 4 bases; nucleotides outside the gene matches: 11. Per germline, CDR1 MNHEY and CDR2 SVGEGT. Caucasian heritage predominated among both patients and controls. CVID and control samples used equivalent genomic DNA input. The data were produced by immunoSEQ multiplex PCR, yet TCRdb's version contains in-frame clones alone and is incomplete. The sample shows more than 65,000 clones, none of them appearing just once. This chain links TRBV6-2 or TRBV6-3 with TRBJ2-3; 7 bases map to TRBD2. The sequence was collected from a person aged 18-69 years in good health. Sequencing input: peripheral blood mononuclear cells. The part of the CDR3 DNA that was read is TGTGCCAGCAACCTACGACTAGCCGGTTCAGATACG. Translation: CASNLRLAGSDT. The CDR3 as a whole reads CASNLRLAGSDTQYF.